Described below is a single T cell receptor (beta chain) sequence and its context. Antigen unknown. The data stem from a study of cytomegalovirus exposure and HLA in healthy donors. The V gene lost 2 bases and the J gene lost 0 bases, with 11 bases spanning the gap. Per germline, CDR1 MNHEY and CDR2 SVGAGI. This CDR3 contains 16 residues. Study-wide findings and caveats: Among TCR beta chains of equal frequency, HLA-associated ones were more clonally expanded in a later analysis. TCR beta sequences numbering 16,951 were associated with HLA alleles at 0.05 false discovery rate in a later analysis. In an earlier analysis, about 87% or about 30%: the productive usage of most TCR beta V segments.

Use of 60 Vbeta and 13 Jbeta primers characterized the PCR. Here immunoSEQ multiplex PCR was the method, and the copy in TCRdb shows in-frame clones only, minus some. The table for this sample gives about 67,000 clones. This TCR derives from a woman aged 25 to 45 in good health and CMV-seronegative. V usage is TRBV6-5 and J usage is TRBJ1-3; TRBD1 is a possible D gene (5 bases). Source material: PBMCs. The DNA of the CDR3 is TGTGCCAGCAGTTACACAGGCGCGCTCTCTGGAAACACCATATATTTT. Translated, it gives CASSYTGALSGNTIYF.